This section outlines one T cell receptor beta chain sequence together with its context. V gave up 3 bases and J gave up 2 bases, with 9 bases separating them. The CDR3 is 14 amino acids. Per the germline V gene, CDR1 is SGHTA and CDR2 is FQGTGA. Profiled with immunoSEQ multiplex PCR; TCRdb holds only in-frame clones, not every one. The top ten clones hold approximately 13% of a sample with about 510,000 clones, 79% of them seen once. This record comes from a study of shared clonotypes between healthy human individuals. Sequences were obtained from PBMCs. This sequence joins TRBV7-3 and TRBJ2-3; unclear D gene. This receptor was identified in a woman between 35 and 50 years old in good health. Some clones in this sample may be carry-over from other donors' samples. The CDR3 coding sequence is TGTGCCAGCAGCTTTCCGCCCAACACAGATACGCAGTATTTT. As protein: CASSFPPNTDTQYF.